The entry below describes one T cell receptor beta chain. The sample originates from a study of blood T cell repertoires in COVID-19. The overall study: The origin of the acute and convalescent COVID-19 samples was the United States, Italy and Spain.

In the authors' workflow: It was from reference gene primer amplification that nucleated cell counts were estimated. TCRdb's copy holds only in-frame clones and misses some; the assay was immunoSEQ multiplex PCR. That table gives V, J and clone size, and the DNA gave D and trimming. This sample has some 220,000 clones; roughly 87% occur once, and the top ten carry 9.5% to 15%. CDR3 length: 17 amino acids. Germline V CDR1 and CDR2: LGHDT, YNNKEL (reference sequence). Trimming cost V 0 bases and J 2 bases, with 16 bases left between them. This sequence originates from a woman between 18 and 29 years old who had recovered from COVID-19. Material for sequencing was peripheral blood. The chain couples TRBV3-1 (or the pseudogene TRBV3-2) to TRBJ2-5; a possible D gene is TRBD1 (5 bases). CDR3 sequence: CASSQEARAVYQETQYF. CDR3 bases: TGTGCCAGCAGCCAAGAAGCCAGGGCGGTGTATCAAGAGACCCAGTACTTC.